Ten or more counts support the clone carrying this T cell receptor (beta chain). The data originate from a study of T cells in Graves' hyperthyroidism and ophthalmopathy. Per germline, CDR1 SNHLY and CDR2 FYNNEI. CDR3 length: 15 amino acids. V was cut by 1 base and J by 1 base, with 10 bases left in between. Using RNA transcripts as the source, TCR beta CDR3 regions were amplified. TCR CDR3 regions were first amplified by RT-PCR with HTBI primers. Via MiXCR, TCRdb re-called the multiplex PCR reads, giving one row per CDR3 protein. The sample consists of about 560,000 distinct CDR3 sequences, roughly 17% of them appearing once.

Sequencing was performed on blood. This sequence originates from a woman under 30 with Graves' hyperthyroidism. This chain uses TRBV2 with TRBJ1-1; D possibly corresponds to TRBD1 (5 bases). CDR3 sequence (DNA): TGTGCCAGCAGTGAAGAGGGACGGAGGAACACTGAAGCTTTCTTT. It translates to CASSEEGRRNTEAFF.